The 17 T cell receptor beta chains presented below share a single source sample, sequenced in a study of cytomegalovirus exposure and HLA in healthy donors. Some clones are missing from TCRdb's copy, which holds only in-frame ones; the method was immunoSEQ multiplex PCR. Of about 130,000 clones listed, 89% are singletons. Sequencing was done on a sample of PBMCs. Receptors were obtained from a woman under 30 in good health and CMV-seronegative.

The V call is TRBV19, the J call TRBJ1-5; D is perhaps TRBD1 (5 bases). The CDR3 runs 16 residues. CDR1 is LNHDA and CDR2 is SQIVND in the germline V gene (reference sequence). Trimming shortened V by 1 base and J by 1 base, and 11 bases separated the two germline ends. CDR3 region: CASSIASGVSNQPQHF. The CDR3 bases are TGTGCCAGTAGTATAGCGTCGGGGGTGAGCAATCAGCCCCAGCATTTT.

The genes are TRBV28 and TRBJ2-7; TRBD1 aligns across 7 bases. The CDR3 runs 13 residues. Trimming cost V 4 bases and J 2 bases; bases outside gene matches: 2. CDR1 and CDR2 from the germline V gene are MDHEN and SYDVKM. As DNA, the CDR3 is TGTGCCAGCAGTTCGACAGGGCCCTACGAGCAGTACTTC. Translated, it gives CASSSTGPYEQYF.

This chain connects TRBV27 to TRBJ2-1, with 7 bases identical to TRBD2. The CDR3 runs 14 residues. Germline trimming cut 2 bases from V and 7 bases from J; bases unmatched to any gene: 5. The germline V gene has CDR1 MNHEY and CDR2 SMNVEV (reference sequence). In nucleotides, the CDR3 is TGTGCCAGCAGTTTAGGTCTAGCGGATAATGAGCAGTTCTTC. Translated: CASSLGLADNEQFF.

The V and J genes are TRBV27 and TRBJ2-2, with TRBD2 identical over 12 bases. Germline trimming cut 5 bases from V and 3 bases from J; bases unmatched to any gene: 16. The length of the CDR3 is 20 residues. Germline V gives CDR1 MNHEY, CDR2 SMNVEV (reference sequence). CDR3 nucleotides: TGTGCCAGCAGTCCCCCGATGGGTCTAGCGGGAGGGCCGGACACCGGGGAGCTGTTTTTT. Translated, it gives CASSPPMGLAGGPDTGELFF.

This chain uses TRBV6-5 with TRBJ2-7; 8 bases agree with TRBD2. The CDR3 extends over 15 amino acids. V gave up 5 bases and J gave up 6 bases; unmatched junction bases: 12. The germline gives CDR1 MNHEY, CDR2 SVGAGI. The CDR3 is CASSPREGVGAEQYF. The CDR3 nucleotides are TGTGCCAGCAGTCCCCGGGAGGGGGTCGGGGCCGAGCAGTACTTC.

This chain connects TRBV28 to TRBJ2-1, with a weak D call TRBD2 (5 bases). Germline V gives CDR1 MDHEN, CDR2 SYDVKM. Trimming stripped 3 bases from V and 3 bases from J, with 9 bases between. CDR3 length: 14 residues. The CDR3, as DNA: TGTGCCAGCAGTTTCGGCGGACTCTACAATGAGCAGTTCTTC. Protein: CASSFGGLYNEQFF.

This chain's CDR3 is CATGQGATYEQYF. The DNA for the CDR3 is TGTGCCACCGGACAGGGGGCCACTTACGAGCAGTACTTC. This chain links TRBV19 with TRBJ2-7; 11 positions agree with TRBD1. Looked up from germline, CDR1 is LNHDA and CDR2 is SQIVND (reference sequence). The junction had 6 bases not matched to a gene; V was cut back by 10 bases and J by 4 bases. This CDR3 is 13 amino acids long.

V gene TRBV5-1 combines with J gene TRBJ1-4; D may be TRBD1 (5 bases). This CDR3 has 13 amino acids. V was cut by 3 bases and J by 11 bases, with 14 bases left in between. CDR1 and CDR2 (germline): SGHRS, YFSETQ. The CDR3 here is CASSSGGAEKLFF. DNA of the CDR3: TGCGCCAGCAGCTCCGGTGGGGCAGAGAAACTGTTTTTT.

The chain is built from TRBV7-2 and TRBJ2-1; 9 nucleotides line up with TRBD2. The CDR3 is made up of 17 amino acids. The V segment lost 5 bases and the J segment 7 bases; nucleotides outside the gene matches: 15. The V gene's germline CDR1 is SGHTA and CDR2 FQGNSA. This CDR3 is CASSRSQISGSINEQFF. The CDR3 region has the DNA TGTGCCAGCAGCCGGTCCCAGATTAGCGGGAGTATAAATGAGCAGTTCTTC.

This chain uses TRBV30 with TRBJ1-5, with 10 nucleotides matching TRBD1. V lost 5 bases and J lost 7; bases outside the gene matches: 8. This CDR3 is 14 amino acids long. Germline V gene lookup returns CDR1 GTSNPN and CDR2 SVGIG (reference sequence). Written as DNA, the CDR3 is TGTGCCTGGGCCCGGGACAGGGGAGGGCAGCCCCAGCATTTT. As protein: CAWARDRGGQPQHF.

The rearrangement links TRBV4-1 to TRBJ2-1; 11 nucleotides agree with TRBD1. This CDR3 has 14 residues. Germline CDR1 and CDR2: MGHRA and YSYEKL. Trimming cost V 1 base and J 12 bases; bases outside gene matches: 5. CDR3 sequence: CASSQGTGGARQFF. The CDR3 nucleotides are TGCGCCAGCAGCCAAGGGACAGGGGGCGCCCGGCAGTTCTTC.

This sequence joins TRBV11-2 and TRBJ1-2; 8 nucleotides align to TRBD1. V shed 5 bases and J 4 bases; nucleotides not matched to a gene: 6. CDR3 length: 14 residues. Germline V gene lookup returns CDR1 SGHAT and CDR2 FQNNGV. The CDR3 spells CASSQRTGFYGYTF. CDR3 nucleotides: TGTGCCAGCAGCCAACGGACAGGGTTCTATGGCTACACCTTC.

This clone turned up a few times. V gene TRBV10-1 combines with J gene TRBJ1-1, with D tentatively TRBD1 (5 bases). There are 13 residues in the CDR3. The V end lost 7 bases, the J end lost 4 bases, and 13 bases lay between the germline ends. From germline, CDR1 is WNHNN and CDR2 SYGVQD (reference sequence). In DNA form, the CDR3 reads TGCGCCAGCACGGAGACAGTGGGCACTGAAGCTTTCTTT. Its protein is CASTETVGTEAFF.

The rearrangement uses TRBV5-4 and TRBJ2-7; 9 nucleotides align to TRBD1. The CDR3 consists of 16 residues. Germline V CDR1 and CDR2: SGHNT, YYREEE (reference sequence). V was clipped by 4 bases and J by 4 bases; unmatched bases: 12. The CDR3: CASSGDREISGYEQYF. The CDR3 coding sequence is TGTGCCAGCAGCGGGGACAGGGAGATATCAGGGTACGAGCAGTACTTC.

The V and J genes are TRBV10-2 and TRBJ2-4, with a tentative D call TRBD2 (6 bases). V was shortened by 3 bases and J by 9 bases, with 15 bases between the two germline ends. The CDR3 runs 14 residues. From germline, CDR1 is WSHSY and CDR2 SAAADI. This CDR3 is CASSESQGRSIQYF. The CDR3 coding sequence is TGCGCCAGCAGTGAAAGCCAAGGGAGGAGCATTCAGTACTTC.

The V and J genes are TRBV5-1 and TRBJ2-2; the match to TRBD1 covers 7 bases. This CDR3 region has 16 residues. V was pared by 2 bases and J by 3 bases, with 7 bases of the junction left unmatched. The V gene's germline CDR1 is SGHRS and CDR2 YFSETQ. CDR3 loop: CASSLKKGAHTGELFF. CDR3 coding DNA: TGCGCCAGCAGCTTAAAAAAGGGGGCCCACACCGGGGAGCTGTTTTTT.

The CDR3 loop reads CASSYPQDRGNEQFF. In DNA form, the CDR3 reads TGTGCCAGCAGTTACCCCCAAGACAGGGGAAATGAGCAGTTCTTC. The V call is TRBV6-6, the J call TRBJ2-1, with 8 bases aligning to TRBD1. The V gene's germline CDR1 is MNHNY and CDR2 SVGAGI (reference sequence). J gave up 7 bases and V 2 bases, and 7 bases lay outside the gene matches. There are 15 residues in the CDR3.